A single sample is the source of the 6 T cell receptor beta chains below, sequenced in a study of PD-1 blockade in mismatch repair-deficient tumors. Clones were read by immunoSEQ multiplex PCR, and TCRdb kept only the in-frame ones, dropping some. The sample contains 100,000 to 150,000 clones, 86% of which appear only once. This sample comprised peripheral blood, obtained 44 weeks after starting pembrolizumab. Every receptor here comes from an adult with mismatch repair-deficient cancer.

The V call is TRBV28, the J call TRBJ2-3, with D perhaps assigned TRBD1 or TRBD2 (5 bases each). Germline V gives CDR1 MDHEN, CDR2 SYDVKM. Between the trimmed V and J ends, which lost 3 bases and 1 base, there was a span of 17 bases. CDR3 length: 17 residues. The CDR3 DNA reads as TGTGCCAGCAGTTTGGGGGAAGGGAAAGGGGGCACAGATACGCAGTATTTT. It translates to CASSLGEGKGGTDTQYF. Full variable domain (rest looked up from reference TRBV28 and TRBJ2-3): DVKVTQSSRYLVKRTGEKVFLECVQDMDHENMFWYRQDPGLGLRLIYFSYDVKMKEKGDIPEGYSVSREKKERFSLILESASTNQTSMYLCASSLGEGKGGTDTQYFGPGTRLTVL.

The chain uses TRBV30 and TRBJ2-7, with 10 bases aligning to TRBD2. The germline CDR1 and CDR2 sequences are GTSNPN and SVGIG (reference sequence). CDR3 length: 13 residues. J gave up 3 bases and V 3 bases, and 2 bases lay outside the gene matches. In DNA, the CDR3 is TGTGCCTGGAGGACTAGCGGGCTCTACGAGCAGTACTTC. It is translated as CAWRTSGLYEQYF.

J is TRBJ2-7 and V is TRBV14; TRBD1 matches at 7 bases. The CDR3 consists of 13 residues. The V gene end was trimmed by 6 bases and the J gene end by 5 bases; junction bases not matched to a gene: 7. The germline gives CDR1 SGHDN, CDR2 FVKESK. CDR3 protein: CASSPTGVDEQYF. DNA for the CDR3: TGTGCCAGCAGTCCTACAGGGGTCGACGAGCAGTACTTC.

The gene calls are TRBV15 and TRBJ1-4; no reliable D call. V lost 3 bases, J lost 15 bases, and 11 bases lay in between. The CDR3 is 11 residues long. Germline loops: CDR1 LNHNV, CDR2 YYDKDF (reference sequence). The CDR3 protein is CATSRAERMFF. Here the CDR3 DNA reads TGTGCCACCAGCAGGGCGGAGAGGATGTTTTTT.

This chain joins TRBV2 and TRBJ2-3; a weak D match, TRBD1 (5 bases). This CDR3 spans 14 amino acids. The ends were cut back, 7 bases at V and 3 bases at J, with 14 bases in the middle. Germline values: CDR1 SNHLY, CDR2 FYNNEI. CDR3 region: CASIDPGWTDTQYF. In DNA form, the CDR3 reads TGTGCCAGCATTGATCCAGGGTGGACAGATACGCAGTATTTT.

The rearrangement joins TRBV6-6 to TRBJ2-7; TRBD2 agrees at 11 bases. CDR3 length: 15 amino acids. J lost 0 bases, V lost 2 bases, and 0 bases had no gene match. Germline loops: CDR1 MNHNY, CDR2 SVGAGI (reference sequence). The CDR3 loop is CASSYTSGSSYEQYF. The CDR3 bases are TGTGCCAGCAGTTACACTAGCGGGAGCTCCTACGAGCAGTACTTC.